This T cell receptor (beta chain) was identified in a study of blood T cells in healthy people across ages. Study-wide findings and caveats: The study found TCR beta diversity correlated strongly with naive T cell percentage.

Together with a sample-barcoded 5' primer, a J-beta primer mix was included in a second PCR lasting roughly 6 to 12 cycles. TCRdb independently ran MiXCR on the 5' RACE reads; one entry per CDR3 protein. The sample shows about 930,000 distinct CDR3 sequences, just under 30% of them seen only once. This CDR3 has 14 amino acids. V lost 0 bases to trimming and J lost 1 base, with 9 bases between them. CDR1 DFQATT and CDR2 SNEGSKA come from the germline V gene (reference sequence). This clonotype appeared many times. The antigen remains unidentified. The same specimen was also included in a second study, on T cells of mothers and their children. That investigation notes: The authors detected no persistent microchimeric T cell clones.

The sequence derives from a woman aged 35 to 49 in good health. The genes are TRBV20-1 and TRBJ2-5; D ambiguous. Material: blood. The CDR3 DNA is TGCAGTGCTAGAGACGAAGTGAGCCAAGAGACCCAGTACTTC. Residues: CSARDEVSQETQYF.